These 9 T cell receptor beta chains originate from one sample sequenced in a study of blood T cell repertoires in COVID-19. Assay: immunoSEQ multiplex PCR; the TCRdb copy retains only in-frame clones and omits some. Among 200,000 to 300,000 clones listed, around 86% were seen once. The specimen was peripheral blood. Receptors were obtained from a woman in her 30s who had recovered from COVID-19.

The chain uses TRBV3-1 (or the pseudogene TRBV3-2) and TRBJ2-2; 7 bases fit TRBD2. V lost 4 bases, J lost 6 bases, and 20 bases stayed unmatched. Germline assignment: CDR1 LGHDT and CDR2 YNNKEL (reference sequence). CDR3 length: 19 residues. The CDR3 here is CASSPEELVGEGFAGELFF. Written as DNA, the CDR3 is TGTGCCAGCAGCCCTGAAGAGCTGGTGGGGGAGGGTTTCGCCGGGGAGCTGTTTTTT.

The chain couples TRBV29-1 to TRBJ2-7; the D gene is possibly TRBD1 (6 bases). Looked up from germline, CDR1 is SQVTM and CDR2 is ANQGSEA. The CDR3 runs 12 residues. The V and J ends lost 6 bases and 3 bases respectively, with 12 bases between them. In DNA form, the CDR3 reads TGCAGCGTAAAAGGACAGCGCTACGAGCAGTACTTC. Its translation: CSVKGQRYEQYF.

J is TRBJ1-6 and V is TRBV6-1; perhaps TRBD1 as D (6 bases). Trimming left V 1 base short and J 6 bases short, with 10 bases between. Germline V lookup: CDR1 MNHNS, CDR2 SASEGT. CDR3 length: 15 amino acids. This CDR3 is CASSEVQGINSPLHF. CDR3 bases: TGTGCCAGCAGTGAAGTACAGGGAATTAATTCACCCCTCCACTTT.

As DNA, the CDR3 is TGTGCCAGCAGCCCCTTCTCGACAGGCGCTAACTATGGCTACACCTTC. The encoded protein is CASSPFSTGANYGYTF. The chain uses TRBV9 and TRBJ1-2; D possibly corresponds to TRBD1 (6 bases). The germline V gene encodes CDR1 SGDLS and CDR2 YYNGEE. The CDR3 totals 16 residues. Trimming cost V 4 bases and J 0 bases, with 16 bases left between them.

The chain has TRBV9 and TRBJ1-4; 7 bases are shared with TRBD1. V trimming: 3 bases; J trimming: 8 bases; junction bases outside the gene matches: 10. Germline V CDR1 and CDR2: SGDLS, YYNGEE. This CDR3 has 15 amino acids. The CDR3 DNA is TGTGCCAGCAGCGCAACAGGGGTGGGTTACGAAAAACTGTTTTTT. The encoded protein is CASSATGVGYEKLFF.

This chain uses TRBV18 with TRBJ2-7, with D possibly TRBD1 on 5 matching bases. Germline V CDR1 and CDR2: KGHSH, LQKENI. This CDR3 has 16 amino acids. V was clipped by 3 bases and J by 6 bases, with 21 bases between them. CDR3 residues: CASSPQHLQGSGEQYF. The DNA for the CDR3 is TGTGCCAGCTCACCCCAACACCTCCAGGGTTCGGGCGAGCAGTACTTC.

This chain uses TRBV27 with TRBJ2-7; 13 nucleotides align to TRBD2. Trimming removed 4 bases from V and 2 bases from J; junction bases left unmatched: 2. This CDR3 is 15 amino acids long. Germline lookup yields CDR1 MNHEY and CDR2 SMNVEV (reference sequence). CDR3 protein: CASSWTSGGAYEQYF. CDR3 nucleotides: TGTGCCAGCAGTTGGACTAGCGGGGGAGCCTACGAGCAGTACTTC.

This sequence joins TRBV27 and TRBJ1-5; D may be TRBD1 (6 bases). The length of the CDR3 is 16 residues. Germline CDR1 is MNHEY and CDR2 is SMNVEV (reference sequence). Trimming pared 6 bases from V and 4 bases from J, leaving 19 bases between. The CDR3 region is CASSTQGGITNQPQHF. The DNA for the CDR3 is TGTGCCAGCAGCACTCAAGGGGGTATCACGAATCAGCCCCAGCATTTT.

This CDR3 reads CASSLKVDWYSYNEQFF. In DNA form, the CDR3 reads TGTGCCAGCAGCTTAAAGGTGGACTGGTACTCCTACAATGAGCAGTTCTTC. The gene calls are TRBV7-2 and TRBJ2-1, with TRBD2 as a possible D gene (5 bases). V shed 2 bases and J shed 0 bases, with 14 bases lying between them. The CDR3 length is 17 residues. Germline V gives CDR1 SGHTA, CDR2 FQGNSA.